This TCR beta chain was observed in a study of breast tumors, draining lymph nodes, adjacent tissues. Study-level findings and limits: Tumor TCR diversity was below lymph nodes but above nontumor tissue.

Germline lookup yields CDR1 SGHKS and CDR2 YYEKEE (reference sequence). CDR3 length: 15 residues. V lost 2 bases and J lost 2; bases outside the gene matches: 3. A remark on this clonotype: Its target is unknown.

The lymph nodes were axillary draining lymph nodes from breast cancer patients. MiXCR, run by TCRdb on the multiplex PCR reads, gives a single entry per CDR3 protein. Of 150,000 to 200,000 distinct CDR3 sequences in the sample, roughly 29% were seen once. The sequenced material came from axillary lymph node tissue. The chain links TRBV5-5 to TRBJ2-7; 11 bases fit TRBD1. This TCR was recovered from a female donor with breast cancer. Some clones in this sample may be carry-over from other donors' samples. The CDR3 here is CASSLAGQGAYEQYF. CDR3 DNA: TGTGCCAGCAGCTTAGCGGGACAGGGGGCCTACGAGCAGTACTTC.